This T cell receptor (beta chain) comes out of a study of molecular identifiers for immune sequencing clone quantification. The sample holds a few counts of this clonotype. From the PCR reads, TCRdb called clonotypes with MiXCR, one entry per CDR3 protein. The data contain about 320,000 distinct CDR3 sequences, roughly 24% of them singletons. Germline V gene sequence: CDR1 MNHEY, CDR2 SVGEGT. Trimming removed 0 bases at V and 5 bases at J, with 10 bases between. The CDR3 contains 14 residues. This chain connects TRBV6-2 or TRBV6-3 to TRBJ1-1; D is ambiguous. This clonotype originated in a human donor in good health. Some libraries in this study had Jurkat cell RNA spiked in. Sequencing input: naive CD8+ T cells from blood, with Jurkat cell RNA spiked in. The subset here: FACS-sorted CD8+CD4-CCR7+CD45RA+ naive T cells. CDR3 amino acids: CASSYSVWHTEAFF. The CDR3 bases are TGTGCCAGCAGTTACTCTGTGTGGCATACTGAAGCTTTCTTT.